Shown below are 19 T cell receptor beta chains from a single sample sequenced in a study of cytomegalovirus exposure and HLA in healthy donors. Primers: 60 Vbeta forward and 13 Jbeta reverse. The table came from immunoSEQ multiplex PCR; TCRdb's copy has only in-frame clones and leaves some out. Of a few hundred thousand clones listed, 60% to 80% are singletons. Sequenced material: PBMCs. The receptors stem from a man aged 18-30 years in good health and CMV-seronegative.

The gene calls are TRBV2 and TRBJ2-3, with TRBD1 matching over 10 bases. J gave up 4 bases and V 5 bases, and 12 bases lay outside the gene matches. This CDR3 has 17 residues. The germline CDR1 and CDR2 sequences are SNHLY and FYNNEI. The CDR3 is CASSLDPTGGFSDTQYF. The CDR3 bases are TGTGCCAGCAGTTTAGACCCGACAGGGGGCTTCTCAGATACGCAGTATTTT.

The chain uses TRBV5-1 and TRBJ1-5, with 7 bases fitting TRBD1. CDR3 length: 16 amino acids. Trimming cost V 1 base and J 0 bases; bases outside gene matches: 4. Germline V lookup: CDR1 SGHRS, CDR2 YFSETQ. This chain's CDR3 is CASSLRPGGSNQPQHF. As DNA, the CDR3 is TGCGCCAGCAGCTTGAGACCAGGGGGTAGCAATCAGCCCCAGCATTTT.

J is TRBJ2-1 and V is TRBV6-5; TRBD1 is a possible D gene (6 bases). The CDR3 spans 15 residues. V was cut by 6 bases and J by 5 bases, with 17 bases left in between. Germline V lookup: CDR1 MNHEY, CDR2 SVGAGI. CDR3 DNA sequence: TGTGCCAGCAGCCCACTGAGGGCAGGGGACAATGAGCAGTTCTTC. Protein sequence: CASSPLRAGDNEQFF.

For this clone: One end of the junction fails to match germline, which may point to a read error. The chain links TRBV6-5 to TRBJ2-7, with 11 positions matching TRBD2. Germline V lookup: CDR1 MNHEY, CDR2 SVGAGI. There are 15 residues in the CDR3. DNA of the CDR3: TGTGCCAGCGGTTACACTAGCGGGAGTTCCTACGAGCAGTACTTC. It specifies CASGYTSGSSYEQYF.

The J gene is TRBJ1-5, the V gene TRBV19, with D hard to call. Trimming shortened V by 1 base and J by 0 bases, and 7 bases separated the two germline ends. Germline V gene lookup returns CDR1 LNHDA and CDR2 SQIVND (reference sequence). The CDR3 contains 15 residues. This CDR3 reads CASSIGSNSNQPQHF. For the CDR3, the DNA is TGTGCCAGTAGTATAGGCAGTAATAGCAATCAGCCCCAGCATTTT.

The chain carries TRBV9 and TRBJ2-1; 9 bases align to TRBD2. CDR3 length equals 15 residues. CDR1 and CDR2 (germline): SGDLS, YYNGEE. The ends lost 4 bases at V and 10 bases at J; junction bases unmatched: 12. CDR3 protein: CASSLTWTSVGEQFF. CDR3 DNA sequence: TGTGCCAGCAGCCTTACTTGGACTAGCGTCGGCGAGCAGTTCTTC.

This chain uses TRBV4-3 with TRBJ2-2, with D uncertain. This CDR3 contains 15 residues. V lost 3 bases, J lost 1 base, and 9 bases lay in between. CDR1 is LGHNA, CDR2 YSLEER, per germline. CDR3 bases: TGCGCCAGCAGCCAGAAAGCCCTGAACACCGGGGAGCTGTTTTTT. Translation gives CASSQKALNTGELFF.

V gene TRBV6-1 combines with J gene TRBJ2-5, with TRBD1 matching 10 bases. Per germline, CDR1 MNHNS and CDR2 SASEGT. This CDR3 has 15 amino acids. The V segment lost 9 bases and the J segment 5 bases; nucleotides outside the gene matches: 12. The CDR3 spells CASGPDRGRGETQYF. CDR3 nucleotide sequence: TGTGCCAGTGGCCCAGACAGGGGGCGCGGGGAGACCCAGTACTTC.

The rearrangement joins TRBV9 to TRBJ2-2, with TRBD2 matching 9 bases. There are 16 residues in the CDR3. The V gene's germline CDR1 is SGDLS and CDR2 YYNGEE. V lost 3 bases to trimming and J lost 0 bases; unmatched junction nucleotides: 3. The CDR3 sequence: CASSALAGSNTGELFF. CDR3 coding DNA: TGTGCCAGCAGCGCTCTAGCGGGATCGAACACCGGGGAGCTGTTTTTT.

The chain recombines TRBV11-2 with TRBJ1-4; 9 bases line up with TRBD1. The CDR3 sequence is 16 residues long. With V trimmed by 3 bases and J by 7 bases, 9 bases remained unmatched. The germline CDR1 and CDR2 sequences are SGHAT and FQNNGV. This CDR3 is CASSLTYRGRGEKLFF. CDR3 sequence (DNA): TGTGCCAGCAGCTTGACTTACAGGGGGCGAGGTGAAAAACTGTTTTTT.

With respect to this clone: At one end, the junction sequence differs from germline, possibly due to a read error. The chain couples TRBV4-3 to TRBJ1-6; TRBD1 aligns across 8 bases. CDR1 is LGHNA, CDR2 YSLEER, per germline. This CDR3 spans 15 amino acids. The CDR3: CASSQDTGGNPPLHF. The CDR3 bases are TGCGCCAGCAGCCAAGATACAGGGGGTAATCCACCCCTCCACTTT.

This chain uses TRBV25-1 with TRBJ2-6; D not resolved. The CDR3 spans 17 residues. V was clipped by 5 bases and J by 0 bases, with 14 bases between them. From germline, CDR1 is MGHDK and CDR2 SYGVNS. CDR3 protein: CASSTLRSVSGANVLTF. The CDR3, as DNA: TGTGCCAGCAGTACCCTAAGATCGGTCTCTGGGGCCAACGTCCTGACTTTC.

The genes are TRBV7-6 and TRBJ2-7, with 12 nucleotides matching TRBD2. V shed 5 bases and J 3 bases; nucleotides not matched to a gene: 2. The CDR3 totals 14 residues. Germline V lookup: CDR1 SGHVS, CDR2 FNYEAQ. This CDR3 reads CASSGLAGNYEQYF. The CDR3, as DNA: TGTGCCAGCAGCGGACTAGCGGGGAACTACGAGCAGTACTTC.

This chain uses TRBV2 with TRBJ2-3; TRBD2 matches 8 bases. Germline CDR1 and CDR2: SNHLY and FYNNEI. This CDR3 has 18 amino acids. V shed 3 bases and J 0 bases; nucleotides not matched to a gene: 11. DNA for the CDR3: TGTGCCAGCAGTGATCCCCTCACTAGCGGAACTAGCACAGATACGCAGTATTTT. As protein: CASSDPLTSGTSTDTQYF.

V gene TRBV7-6 combines with J gene TRBJ2-6; unclear D gene. V was shortened by 1 base and J by 0 bases, with 4 bases between the two germline ends. This CDR3 is 15 amino acids long. Germline V lookup: CDR1 SGHVS, CDR2 FNYEAQ. CDR3 in amino acids: CASSLDISGANVLTF. The CDR3, as DNA: TGTGCCAGCAGCTTAGACATCTCTGGGGCCAACGTCCTGACTTTC.

Here the CDR3 DNA reads TGTGCCAGCAGTCGGGACAGGCTTAACTCACCCCTCCACTTT. It specifies CASSRDRLNSPLHF. The chain has TRBV6-6 and TRBJ1-6; 8 positions match TRBD1. The CDR3 extends over 14 amino acids. V was pared by 5 bases and J by 10 bases, with 7 bases of the junction left unmatched. Germline CDR1 MNHNY, CDR2 SVGAGI (reference sequence).

The chain carries TRBV5-1 and TRBJ2-4, with a tentative D call TRBD2 (5 bases). The CDR3 sequence is 13 residues long. V lost 0 bases and J 8 bases, leaving 9 bases between the germline ends. In germline, CDR1 is SGHRS, CDR2 YFSETQ. The CDR3 region has the DNA TGCGCCAGCAGCTTGGACCTAGCTGACATTCAGTACTTC. This codes for CASSLDLADIQYF.

The rearrangement links TRBV5-4 to TRBJ2-3; tentatively, D is TRBD2 (5 bases). V dropped 8 bases and J dropped 5 bases, with 18 bases sitting between them. CDR3 length equals 14 residues. Germline V CDR1 and CDR2: SGHNT, YYREEE (reference sequence). CDR3 in amino acids: CASEMRPRVDTQYF. The CDR3 DNA is TGTGCCAGTGAAATGCGGCCGAGGGTAGATACGCAGTATTTT.

V and J are TRBV28 and TRBJ2-7; 7 bases agree with TRBD1. The V and J ends lost 6 bases and 2 bases, in that order; junction bases with no gene match: 7. The CDR3 extends over 14 amino acids. From germline, CDR1 is MDHEN and CDR2 SYDVKM. The CDR3 spells CASSLTGTAYEQYF. CDR3 nucleotides: TGTGCCAGCAGCCTTACCGGGACAGCCTACGAGCAGTACTTC.